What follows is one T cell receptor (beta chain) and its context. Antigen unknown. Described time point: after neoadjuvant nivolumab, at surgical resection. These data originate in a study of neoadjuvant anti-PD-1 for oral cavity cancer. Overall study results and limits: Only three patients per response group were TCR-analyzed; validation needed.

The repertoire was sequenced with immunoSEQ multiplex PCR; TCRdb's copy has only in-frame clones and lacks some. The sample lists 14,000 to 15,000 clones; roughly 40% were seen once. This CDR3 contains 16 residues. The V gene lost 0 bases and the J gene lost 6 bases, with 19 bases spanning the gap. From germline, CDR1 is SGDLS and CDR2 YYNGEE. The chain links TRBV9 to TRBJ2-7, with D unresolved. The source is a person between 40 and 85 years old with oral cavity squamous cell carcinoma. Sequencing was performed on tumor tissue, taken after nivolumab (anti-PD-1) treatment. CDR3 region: CASSVEGQGPVGEQYF. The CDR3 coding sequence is TGTGCCAGCAGCGTAGAAGGCCAAGGGCCCGTGGGCGAGCAGTACTTC.